This TCR beta chain stems from a study of beta chain features in type 1 diabetes. Study findings and constraints: A moderate, significant TCRB CDR3 shortening appeared in type 1 diabetes across four CD4+ subsets. The naive, central memory and Treg TCRB repertoires showed an apparent similarity that was greater among patients than among healthy donors.

As to this clone: No antigen is known for it.

With 3 bases removed from V and 3 bases from J, the gap between germline ends came to 5 bases. The CDR3 totals 11 residues. Germline V gene lookup returns CDR1 DFQATT and CDR2 SNEGSKA (reference sequence). As every portion of the isolated RNA was reverse transcribed, the sequencing read expressed TCRB transcripts. Using immunoSEQ multiplex PCR, the repertoire was profiled, and TCRdb retains in-frame clones only, with some absent. The table includes around 180,000 clones, about 8% detected once. Via the markers CD45RO/CCR7/CD25/CD127/CD95/CD27, stem cell-like memory, regulatory, central memory and naive CD4+ cells were sorted.

The TCR comes from a woman in her 40s with type 1 diabetes. The sequencing sample was made of central memory CD4+ T cells from blood. This chain joins TRBV20-1 and TRBJ1-1; unclear D gene. The CDR3 nucleotides read TGCAGTGCTAGGGAGTACACTGAAGCTTTCTTT. Translated, it gives CSAREYTEAFF.